Each of the 27 T cell receptor beta chains below was sequenced from the same sample in a study of T-cell memory formation after mild COVID-19 (dated by TCRdb to the early 2020s). Library prep was done by 5' RACE. Sequencing took place on an Illumina NovaSeq 6000. The public reads were reprocessed in TCRdb via fastp at Q25 and MiXCR, keeping in-frame beta chains. Every CDR3 protein is listed once, alongside the most common genes and DNA of its rows. This sample comprises under 650,000 distinct CDR3 sequences, under 20% of them detected only once. The ten biggest clones cover 12% of the sample. Sequencing was carried out using PBMCs or a T cell subset sorted from them (not recorded which). The source is an adult woman who had mild COVID-19 (a few samples of this study predate the infection). The sample titles of this study are shuffled in the database, so cell type and time point are left out; the donor was told from shared clones.

A few counts support this clonotype. V gene TRBV19 combines with J gene TRBJ2-1; 9 bases match TRBD2. The CDR3 is made up of 13 amino acids. Germline trimming cut 7 bases from V and 6 bases from J; bases unmatched to any gene: 4. Germline-derived CDR1 and CDR2 are LNHDA and SQIVND (reference sequence). The DNA of the CDR3 is TGTGCCAGTACCCCACTAGCGGGCAATGAGCAGTTCTTC. It is translated as CASTPLAGNEQFF.

This clonotype appeared a few times. V is TRBV7-9 and J is TRBJ2-1; possibly TRBD2 for D (5 bases). The CDR3 is 17 residues long. The germline V gene encodes CDR1 SEHNR and CDR2 FQNEAQ (reference sequence). Deletions cut 1 base from V and 5 bases from J, with 18 bases between. CDR3: CASSLGVYRTSDNEQFF. The CDR3 DNA is TGTGCCAGCAGCTTAGGGGTCTATCGGACTTCTGACAATGAGCAGTTCTTC.

The chain has TRBV29-1 and TRBJ2-7; D remains ambiguous. The V end lost 2 bases, the J end lost 0 bases, and 8 bases lay between the germline ends. Germline V CDR1 and CDR2: SQVTM, ANQGSEA. The CDR3 spans 13 residues. CDR3 DNA: TGCAGCGTTGAAACCCGTGGCTCCTACGAGCAGTACTTC. Translating gives CSVETRGSYEQYF.

This clonotype was recorded many times. The chain combines TRBV7-2 with TRBJ2-7; D gene unclear. There are 11 residues in the CDR3. Per the germline V gene, CDR1 is SGHTA and CDR2 is FQGNSA. V gave up 5 bases and J gave up 6 bases, with 8 bases separating them. The CDR3 region has the DNA TGTGCCAGCAGCGGCCTGGGCGAGCAGTACTTC. Encoded protein: CASSGLGEQYF.

This clonotype has only a few counts. The V call is TRBV30, the J call TRBJ1-1, with D possibly matching TRBD1 (6 bases). The CDR3 totals 17 residues. V lost 2 bases and J 0 bases, leaving 19 bases between the germline ends. The germline CDR1 and CDR2 sequences are GTSNPN and SVGIG (reference sequence). The chain's CDR3 is CAWSTSPLRTVNTEAFF. The DNA of the CDR3 is TGTGCCTGGAGTACCTCTCCCTTAAGGACAGTGAACACTGAAGCTTTCTTT.

This clonotype was seen a handful of times. The chain carries TRBV9 and TRBJ2-7, with D possibly being TRBD2 (5 bases). The germline CDR1 and CDR2 sequences are SGDLS and YYNGEE. The CDR3 spans 14 residues. Trimming pared 0 bases from V and 3 bases from J, leaving 10 bases between. CDR3 in amino acids: CASSVVETSYEQYF. The CDR3 DNA follows: TGTGCCAGCAGCGTAGTCGAAACTAGCTACGAGCAGTACTTC.

The chain links TRBV5-1 to TRBJ2-7, with TRBD2 as a possible D gene (5 bases). The germline V and J ends were trimmed by 2 bases and 3 bases, with 21 bases remaining between them. The germline gives CDR1 SGHRS, CDR2 YFSETQ. The CDR3 is made up of 17 amino acids. Written as DNA, the CDR3 is TGCGCCAGCAGCTTTCGCCTTCGGAGGCGGATGGGCTACGAGCAGTACTTC. Protein: CASSFRLRRRMGYEQYF. Supplemented by reference TRBV5-1 and TRBJ2-7, the full variable domain reads KAGVTQTPRYLIKTRGQQVTLSCSPISGHRSVSWYQQTPGQGLQFLFEYFSETQRNKGNFPGRFSGRQFSNSRSEMNVSTLELGDSALYLCASSFRLRRRMGYEQYFGPGTRLTVT.

V and J are TRBV27 and TRBJ2-1; the match to TRBD2 covers 8 bases. The CDR3 loop spans 16 amino acids. The V gene's germline CDR1 is MNHEY and CDR2 SMNVEV (reference sequence). With 5 bases clipped from V and 2 bases from J, the junction kept 8 bases outside the gene matches. The CDR3 protein is CASSQWGGGTYNEQFF. Written as DNA, the CDR3 is TGTGCCAGCAGTCAGTGGGGCGGGGGGACCTACAATGAGCAGTTCTTC.

This clonotype showed up many times. V and J are TRBV30 and TRBJ2-4; perhaps TRBD2 as D (5 bases). The CDR3 is made up of 16 amino acids. CDR1 and CDR2 (germline): GTSNPN, SVGIG (reference sequence). With 3 bases removed from V and 0 bases from J, the gap between germline ends came to 15 bases. CDR3 in DNA: TGTGCCTGGAGCCGAGGGCTACTTATAGCCAAAAACATTCAGTACTTC. Translated, it gives CAWSRGLLIAKNIQYF.

V usage is TRBV19 and J usage is TRBJ2-2; 10 positions match TRBD1. Germline loops: CDR1 LNHDA, CDR2 SQIVND (reference sequence). J was trimmed by 7 bases and V by 5 bases; bases with no gene match: 7. CDR3 length: 15 residues. This CDR3 is CASSARTGGYGELFF. DNA of the CDR3: TGTGCCAGTAGTGCCCGGACAGGGGGATACGGGGAGCTGTTTTTT.

This chain connects TRBV5-4 to TRBJ1-1; D possibly corresponds to TRBD1 (5 bases). The CDR3 spans 13 residues. With 4 bases removed from V and 7 bases from J, the gap between germline ends came to 14 bases. The V gene's germline CDR1 is SGHNT and CDR2 YYREEE (reference sequence). CDR3: CASSGGDEIEAFF. In DNA form, the CDR3 reads TGTGCCAGCAGCGGGGGGGACGAGATTGAAGCTTTCTTT.

This chain connects TRBV4-1 to TRBJ1-5; no clear D. The germline CDR1 and CDR2 sequences are MGHRA and YSYEKL. The CDR3 is made up of 15 amino acids. The V gene lost 1 base and the J gene lost 6 bases, with 13 bases spanning the gap. The CDR3 sequence: CASSQGVGSGQPQHF. CDR3 nucleotide sequence: TGCGCCAGCAGCCAAGGGGTCGGGTCCGGTCAGCCCCAGCATTTT.

This clonotype came up a few times. The chain recombines TRBV7-2 with TRBJ2-7, with 9 bases identical to TRBD2. The CDR3 is 14 residues long. V lost 7 bases, J lost 5 bases, and 9 bases stayed unmatched. The germline CDR1 and CDR2 sequences are SGHTA and FQGNSA. CDR3 sequence (DNA): TGTGCCAGCAACCGGGGACTAGCCGGAAACGAGCAGTACTTC. Protein: CASNRGLAGNEQYF.

The gene calls are TRBV15 and TRBJ1-5, with 8 positions matching TRBD1. The CDR3 runs to 17 residues. With V trimmed by 4 bases and J by 7 bases, 15 bases remained unmatched. Germline V lookup: CDR1 LNHNV, CDR2 YYDKDF (reference sequence). CDR3 protein: CATSKSGAGGVRQPQHF. The CDR3 DNA reads as TGTGCCACCAGCAAAAGCGGGGCAGGGGGCGTTAGGCAGCCCCAGCATTTT.

The chain links TRBV7-6 to TRBJ1-4; TRBD1 agrees at 7 bases. With V trimmed by 4 bases and J by 4 bases, 12 bases remained unmatched. The CDR3 length is 17 residues. Germline V CDR1 and CDR2: SGHVS, FNYEAQ. The CDR3 nucleotides are TGTGCCAGCAGCTCTCACGGACCGGGACAGCATAATGAAAAACTGTTTTTT. It specifies CASSSHGPGQHNEKLFF. Looking up the rest from reference TRBV7-6 and TRBJ1-4 gives the full variable domain: GAGVSQSPRYKVTKRGQDVALRCDPISGHVSLYWYRQALGQGPEFLTYFNYEAQQDKSGLPNDRFSAERPEGSISTLTIQRTEQRDSAMYRCASSSHGPGQHNEKLFFGSGTQLSVL.

This clonotype was picked up a small number of times. V and J are TRBV9 and TRBJ2-3; D gene unclear. From germline, CDR1 is SGDLS and CDR2 YYNGEE. This CDR3 has 15 amino acids. Trimming took off 2 bases at V and 1 base at J, with 11 bases between the two ends. This chain's CDR3 is CASSVVWVGTDTQYF. The CDR3 DNA reads TGTGCCAGCAGCGTTGTTTGGGTTGGCACAGATACGCAGTATTTT.

The chain carries TRBV3-1 and TRBJ2-7; D not certain. This CDR3 region has 14 residues. V gave up 0 bases and J gave up 2 bases, with 8 bases separating them. The germline CDR1 and CDR2 sequences are LGHDT and YNNKEL (reference sequence). In DNA, the CDR3 is TGTGCCAGCAGCCAAGAAGTCCCCACCTACGAGCAGTACTTC. Residues: CASSQEVPTYEQYF.

J is TRBJ2-1 and V is TRBV24-1; 7 bases are a match to TRBD2. Germline lookup yields CDR1 KGHDR and CDR2 SFDVKD. The trim removed 7 bases at V and 4 bases at J, leaving 12 bases unmatched. The CDR3 runs 16 residues. The CDR3: CATSRAGRTWYNEQFF. DNA for the CDR3: TGTGCCACCAGCAGAGCGGGACGGACGTGGTACAATGAGCAGTTCTTC.

Here the CDR3 DNA reads TGCGCCAGCAGCTTCTCTAGCGGGGGGGGCATGGATACGCAGTATTTT. Translation gives CASSFSSGGGMDTQYF. The V gene is TRBV5-1, the J gene TRBJ2-3; 12 bases match TRBD2. Germline loops: CDR1 SGHRS, CDR2 YFSETQ. This CDR3 spans 16 amino acids. J gave up 6 bases and V 2 bases, and 7 bases lay outside the gene matches. The full variable domain, rest sourced from reference TRBV5-1 and TRBJ2-3, is KAGVTQTPRYLIKTRGQQVTLSCSPISGHRSVSWYQQTPGQGLQFLFEYFSETQRNKGNFPGRFSGRQFSNSRSEMNVSTLELGDSALYLCASSFSSGGGMDTQYFGPGTRLTVL.

Ten or more counts support this clonotype. The chain links TRBV5-1 to TRBJ2-7; 9 bases fit TRBD1. V was clipped by 3 bases and J by 2 bases; unmatched bases: 0. This CDR3 is built from 13 residues. CDR1 is SGHRS, CDR2 YFSETQ, per germline. CDR3 region: CASSWDRAYEQYF. The CDR3, as DNA: TGCGCCAGCAGCTGGGACAGGGCCTACGAGCAGTACTTC. The full variable domain, with the rest looked up from reference TRBV5-1 and TRBJ2-7, is KAGVTQTPRYLIKTRGQQVTLSCSPISGHRSVSWYQQTPGQGLQFLFEYFSETQRNKGNFPGRFSGRQFSNSRSEMNVSTLELGDSALYLCASSWDRAYEQYFGPGTRLTVT.

This clonotype has just a few counts. This chain links TRBV5-4 with TRBJ2-1; maybe TRBD1 (6 bases). Germline CDR1 reads SGHNT; CDR2 reads YYREEE (reference sequence). The ends were cut back, 2 bases at V and 3 bases at J, with 12 bases in the middle. The CDR3 covers 15 residues. The DNA of the CDR3 is TGTGCCAGCAGCTTTTCGGCAGGGGTCTACAATGAGCAGTTCTTC. Encoded protein: CASSFSAGVYNEQFF.

The rearrangement uses TRBV6-2 or TRBV6-3 and TRBJ2-5; TRBD2 matches at 12 bases. The junction had 8 bases not matched to a gene; V was cut back by 5 bases and J by 4 bases. Germline V lookup: CDR1 MNHEY, CDR2 SVGEGT. The CDR3 is made up of 16 amino acids. The CDR3: CASSTPSGRGGETQYF. CDR3 DNA sequence: TGTGCCAGCAGTACCCCTAGCGGGAGGGGCGGAGAGACCCAGTACTTC.

The gene calls are TRBV30 and TRBJ2-3, with no clear D. V lost 0 bases and J lost 0, with 7 bases in between. The CDR3 contains 14 residues. Germline CDR1 GTSNPN, CDR2 SVGIG (reference sequence). The CDR3 DNA reads as TGTGCCTGGAGTGTTAGTAGGAGCACAGATACGCAGTATTTT. This codes for CAWSVSRSTDTQYF.

This clonotype has only a few counts. CDR3 protein: CASSVDLAGGEQYF. CDR3 sequence (DNA): TGTGCCAGCAGCGTAGACCTAGCGGGAGGCGAGCAGTACTTC. V usage is TRBV9 and J usage is TRBJ2-7; 11 nucleotides line up with TRBD2. CDR3 length: 14 amino acids. With V trimmed by 0 bases and J by 6 bases, 2 bases remained unmatched. The germline V gene encodes CDR1 SGDLS and CDR2 YYNGEE.

In this sample, this clonotype turned up a few times. This chain links TRBV18 with TRBJ2-2, with D tentatively TRBD1 (6 bases). The CDR3 runs 15 residues. The germline gives CDR1 KGHSH, CDR2 LQKENI. Trimming pared 3 bases from V and 6 bases from J, leaving 14 bases between. Here the CDR3 reads CASSPRGNQPGELFF. CDR3 nucleotide sequence: TGTGCCAGCTCACCGAGGGGGAACCAACCCGGGGAGCTGTTTTTT. Using reference TRBV18 and TRBJ2-2 for the parts outside the CDR3, the full variable domain is NAGVMQNPRHLVRRRGQEARLRCSPMKGHSHVYWYRQLPEEGLKFMVYLQKENIIDESGMPKERFSAEFPKEGPSILRIQQVVRGDSAAYFCASSPRGNQPGELFFGEGSRLTVL.

This clonotype has just a few counts. V is TRBV12-3 or TRBV12-4 and J is TRBJ2-2; 8 bases are a match to TRBD2. Trimming at V came to 5 bases and at J to 8 bases, leaving 4 bases not matched to a gene. The CDR3 has 13 amino acids. The CDR3 loop reads CASSPGGGGELFF. DNA for the CDR3: TGTGCCAGCAGTCCCGGGGGGGGAGGGGAGCTGTTTTTT.

This chain links TRBV5-1 with TRBJ2-7; a possible D gene is TRBD2 (6 bases). The CDR3 loop spans 16 amino acids. The germline gives CDR1 SGHRS, CDR2 YFSETQ. Trimming left V 0 bases short and J 0 bases short, with 13 bases between. CDR3: CASSLVGGITSYEQYF. In DNA form, the CDR3 reads TGCGCCAGCAGCTTGGTGGGGGGTATCACCTCCTACGAGCAGTACTTC.